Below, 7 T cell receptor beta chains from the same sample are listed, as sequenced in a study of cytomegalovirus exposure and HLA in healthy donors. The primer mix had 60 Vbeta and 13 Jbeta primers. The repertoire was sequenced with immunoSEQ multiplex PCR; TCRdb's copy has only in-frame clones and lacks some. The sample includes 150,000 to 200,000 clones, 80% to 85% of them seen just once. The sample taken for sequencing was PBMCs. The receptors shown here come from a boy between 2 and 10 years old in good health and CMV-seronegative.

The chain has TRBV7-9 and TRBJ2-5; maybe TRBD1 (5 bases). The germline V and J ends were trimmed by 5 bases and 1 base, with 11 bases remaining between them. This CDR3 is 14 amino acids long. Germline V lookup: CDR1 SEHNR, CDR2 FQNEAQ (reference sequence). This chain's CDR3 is CASSPDRSQETQYF. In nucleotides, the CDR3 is TGTGCCAGCAGCCCCGACAGAAGCCAAGAGACCCAGTACTTC.

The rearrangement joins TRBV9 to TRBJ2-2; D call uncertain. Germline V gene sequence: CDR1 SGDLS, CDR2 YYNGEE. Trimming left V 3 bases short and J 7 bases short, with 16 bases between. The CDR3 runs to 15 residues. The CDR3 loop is CASSASLSPGGELFF. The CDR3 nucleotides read TGTGCCAGCAGCGCCTCCCTCTCGCCGGGCGGGGAGCTGTTTTTT.

CDR3 coding DNA: TGTGCCTCTGGCAATCAGCCCCAGCATTTT. Translation gives CASGNQPQHF. The chain combines TRBV6-5 with TRBJ1-5; D is undetermined. The V and J ends lost 11 bases and 2 bases respectively, with 4 bases between them. Germline loops: CDR1 MNHEY, CDR2 SVGAGI. The CDR3 has 10 amino acids.

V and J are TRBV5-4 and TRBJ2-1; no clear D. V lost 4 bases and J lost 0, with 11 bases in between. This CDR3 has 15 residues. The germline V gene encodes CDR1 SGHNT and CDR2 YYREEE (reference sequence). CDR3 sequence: CASSPLQSSYNEQFF. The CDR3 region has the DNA TGTGCCAGCAGCCCTTTACAGAGCTCCTACAATGAGCAGTTCTTC.

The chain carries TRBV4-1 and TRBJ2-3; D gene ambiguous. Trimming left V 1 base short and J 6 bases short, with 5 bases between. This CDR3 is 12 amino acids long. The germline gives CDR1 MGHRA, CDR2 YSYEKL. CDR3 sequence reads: CASSQVQDTQYF. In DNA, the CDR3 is TGCGCCAGCAGCCAAGTTCAGGATACGCAGTATTTT.

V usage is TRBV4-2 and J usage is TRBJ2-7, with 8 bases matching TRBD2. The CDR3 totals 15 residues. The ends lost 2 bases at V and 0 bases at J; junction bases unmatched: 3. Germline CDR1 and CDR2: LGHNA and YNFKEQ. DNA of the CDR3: TGTGCCAGCAGCCAAATAGCGGGAAGCTCCTACGAGCAGTACTTC. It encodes CASSQIAGSSYEQYF.

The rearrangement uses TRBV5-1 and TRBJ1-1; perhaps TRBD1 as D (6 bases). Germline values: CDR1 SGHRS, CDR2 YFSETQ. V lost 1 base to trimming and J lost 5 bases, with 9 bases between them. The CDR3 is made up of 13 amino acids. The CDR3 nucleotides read TGCGCCAGCAGCTTGCAGGGGCAGACTGAAGCTTTCTTT. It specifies CASSLQGQTEAFF.